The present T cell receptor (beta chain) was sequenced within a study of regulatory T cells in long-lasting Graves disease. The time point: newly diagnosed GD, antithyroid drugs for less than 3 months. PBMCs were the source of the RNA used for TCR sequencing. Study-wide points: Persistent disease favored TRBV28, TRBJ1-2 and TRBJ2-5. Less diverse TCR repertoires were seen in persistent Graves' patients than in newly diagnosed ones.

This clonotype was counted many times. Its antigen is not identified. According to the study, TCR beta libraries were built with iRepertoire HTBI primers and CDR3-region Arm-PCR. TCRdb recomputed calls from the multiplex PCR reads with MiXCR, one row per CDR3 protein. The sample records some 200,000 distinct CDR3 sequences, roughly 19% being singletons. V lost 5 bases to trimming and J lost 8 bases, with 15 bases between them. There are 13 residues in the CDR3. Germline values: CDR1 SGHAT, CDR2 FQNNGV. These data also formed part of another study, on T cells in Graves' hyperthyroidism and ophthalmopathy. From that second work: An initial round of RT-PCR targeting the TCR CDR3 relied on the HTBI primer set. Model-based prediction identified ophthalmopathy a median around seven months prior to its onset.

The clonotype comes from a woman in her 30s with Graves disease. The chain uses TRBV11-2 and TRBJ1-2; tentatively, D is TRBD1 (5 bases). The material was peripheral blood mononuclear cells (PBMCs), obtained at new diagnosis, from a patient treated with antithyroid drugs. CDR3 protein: CASSLAVGEGYTF. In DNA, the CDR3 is TGTGCCAGCAGCCTAGCCGTGGGGGAGGGCTACACCTTC.